The present TCR beta chain was sequenced within a study of blood T cells in healthy people across ages. General observations from the study: TCR beta diversity tracked closely with naive T cell percentage.

Healthy Caucasian individuals from Russia aged about 6 to 90 were enrolled as donors. Germline values: CDR1 MNHEY, CDR2 SVGAGI. CDR3 length: 15 residues. The ends were cut back, 2 bases at V and 0 bases at J, with 9 bases in the middle. A second 7 to 11 cycle PCR used barcoded and J-beta primers. Every cDNA molecule carried a tag from a template-switch adaptor bearing 12 random nucleotides. TCRdb itself ran the 5' RACE reads through MiXCR, one entry per CDR3 protein. This table has hundreds of thousands of distinct CDR3 sequences, approximately 40% appearing once. Worth noting for this clonotype: Its antigen is not identified. A read error may be the cause here, since a much bigger clone is one base away.

The rearrangement links TRBV6-5 to TRBJ2-3, with D perhaps matching TRBD2 (6 bases). The TCR was taken from a man of 80 years or more in good health. Sample: blood. CDR3: CASSYAAGSTDTQYF. In DNA, the CDR3 is TGTGCCAGCAGTTACGCGGCGGGGAGCACAGATACGCAGTATTTT.